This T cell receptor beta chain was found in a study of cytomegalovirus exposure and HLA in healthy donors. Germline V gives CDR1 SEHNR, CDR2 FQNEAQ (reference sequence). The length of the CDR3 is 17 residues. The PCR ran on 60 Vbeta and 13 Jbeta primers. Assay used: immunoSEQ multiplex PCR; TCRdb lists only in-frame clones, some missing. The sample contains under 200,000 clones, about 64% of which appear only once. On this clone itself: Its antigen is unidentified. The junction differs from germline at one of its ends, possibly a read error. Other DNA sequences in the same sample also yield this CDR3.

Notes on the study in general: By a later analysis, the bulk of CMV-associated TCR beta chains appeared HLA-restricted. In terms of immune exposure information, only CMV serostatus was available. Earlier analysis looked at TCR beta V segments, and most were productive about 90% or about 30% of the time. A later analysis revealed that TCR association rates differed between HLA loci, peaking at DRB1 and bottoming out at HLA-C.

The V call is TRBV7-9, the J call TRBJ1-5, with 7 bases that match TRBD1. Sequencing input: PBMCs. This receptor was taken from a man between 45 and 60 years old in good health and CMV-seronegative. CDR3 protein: CASSLAGGPLGNQPQHF. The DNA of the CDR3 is TGTGCCAGCAGCTTAGCAGGGGGCCCCCTGGGGAATCAGCCCCAACATTTT.